This T cell receptor (beta chain) was observed in a study of T-cell reconstitution after alpha-beta-depleted transplantation in children. A note on this clonotype: Its target is not known.

Unique molecular identifiers were built into the TCRbeta library. TCRdb used MiXCR to reprocess the PCR reads, holding one entry per CDR3 protein. The sample lists approximately 520,000 distinct CDR3 sequences, over 9.5% occurring once. The CDR3 spans 16 residues. Germline V CDR1 and CDR2: LGHNA, YNFKEQ. The V and J ends lost 1 base and 3 bases, in that order; junction bases with no gene match: 7. Study-level findings and limits: By one year post-transplant, T-cell counts and diversity largely arose from T cells that were newly produced. Where alpha-beta T cells came from about two months after transplant was reportedly several hundred expanded graft clones. For some patients, TCRbeta diversity was high at day 60 because of recipient T cells and thymic progenitors that survived.

This receptor was taken from a female patient aged 2-15 years who had a stem cell transplant for aplastic anemia, so the T cells may come from the graft donor. The chain is built from TRBV4-2 and TRBJ2-3, with 7 bases matching TRBD2. The sequencing here drew on PBMCs, mostly from graft donor cells, taken 180 days after TCRalphabeta/CD19-depleted stem cell transplant. The CDR3 sequence: CASSQVPSGVTDTQYF. The CDR3 region has the DNA TGTGCCAGCAGCCAAGTGCCTAGCGGAGTGACAGATACGCAGTATTTT.